This T cell receptor beta chain was obtained from a study of CD4+ T cells in melanoma. General study points: Neoantigen-specific CD4+ T cells in melanoma reportedly had diverse differentiation states.

The CDR3 is 13 residues long. Germline V gene sequence: CDR1 SNHLY, CDR2 FYNNEI. Trimming left V 6 bases short and J 7 bases short, with 13 bases between. Generated by immunoSEQ multiplex PCR, the TCRdb table keeps only in-frame clones and is missing some. The sample contains roughly 60,000 clones, nearly 70% of which appear only once. A remark on this clone: The antigen is not known.

Sequenced material: tumor tissue. The gene calls are TRBV2 and TRBJ2-1; D may be TRBD1 (5 bases). The TCR comes from a human donor with melanoma. The chain's CDR3 is CASSPDSLNEQFF. The DNA of the CDR3 is TGTGCCAGCAGCCCCGACAGTTTAAATGAGCAGTTCTTC.